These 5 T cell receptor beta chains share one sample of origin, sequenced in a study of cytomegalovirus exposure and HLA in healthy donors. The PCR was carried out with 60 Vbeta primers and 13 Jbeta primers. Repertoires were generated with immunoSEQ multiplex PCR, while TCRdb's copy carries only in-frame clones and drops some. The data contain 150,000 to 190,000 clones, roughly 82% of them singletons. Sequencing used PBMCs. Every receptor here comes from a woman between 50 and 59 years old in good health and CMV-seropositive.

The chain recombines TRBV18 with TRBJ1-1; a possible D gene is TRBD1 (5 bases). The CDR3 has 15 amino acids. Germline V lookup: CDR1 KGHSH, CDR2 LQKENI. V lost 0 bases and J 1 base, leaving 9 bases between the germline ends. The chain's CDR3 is CASSPPTTANTEAFF. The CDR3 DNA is TGTGCCAGCTCACCACCCACGACAGCGAACACTGAAGCTTTCTTT.

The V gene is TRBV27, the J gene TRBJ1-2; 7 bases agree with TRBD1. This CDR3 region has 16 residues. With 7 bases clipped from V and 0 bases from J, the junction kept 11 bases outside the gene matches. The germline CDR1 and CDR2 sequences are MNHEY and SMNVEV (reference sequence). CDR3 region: CASNPSGGTANYGYTF. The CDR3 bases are TGTGCCAGCAACCCCTCCGGAGGGACAGCTAACTATGGCTACACCTTC.

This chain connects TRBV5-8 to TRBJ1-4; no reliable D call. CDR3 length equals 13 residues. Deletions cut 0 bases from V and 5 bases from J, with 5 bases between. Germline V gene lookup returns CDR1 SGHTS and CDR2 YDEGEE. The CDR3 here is CASSLVANEKLFF. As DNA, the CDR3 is TGTGCCAGCAGCTTGGTTGCGAATGAAAAACTGTTTTTT.

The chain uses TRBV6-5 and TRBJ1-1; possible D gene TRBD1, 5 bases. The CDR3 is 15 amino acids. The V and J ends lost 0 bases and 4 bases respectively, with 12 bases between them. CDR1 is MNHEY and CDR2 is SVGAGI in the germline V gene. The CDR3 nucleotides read TGTGCCAGCAGTTACTCGGAAGGGGTTACCACTGAAGCTTTCTTT. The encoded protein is CASSYSEGVTTEAFF.

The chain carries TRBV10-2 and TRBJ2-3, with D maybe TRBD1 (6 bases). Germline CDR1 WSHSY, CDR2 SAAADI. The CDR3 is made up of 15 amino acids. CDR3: CGAGDGESSTDTQYF. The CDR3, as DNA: TGCGGGGCAGGGGACGGGGAATCTAGCACAGATACGCAGTATTTT.